The present T cell receptor (beta chain) was sequenced within a study of spatial heterogeneity in lung cancer. Time point noted: blood at routine non-recurrence follow-up after resection. Tumor, nontumor lung or frozen PBMC supplied whole RNA that was sequenced unsorted. The CDR3 contains 11 residues. Germline loops: CDR1 SQVTM, CDR2 ANQGSEA. Losses at the gene ends were 6 bases for V and 6 bases for J; bases not matched to a gene: 4. Using its own MiXCR run on the 5' RACE reads, TCRdb lists one record per CDR3 protein. The sample shows about 120,000 distinct CDR3 sequences, approximately 12% of them seen only once. This clonotype was counted many times.

This chain joins TRBV29-1 and TRBJ2-7; 8 positions match TRBD1. The material sequenced was PBMCs, taken at follow-up. The source of this sequence is a male donor with early-stage non-small cell lung cancer. CDR3 in amino acids: CSVRTGIEQYF. The CDR3 DNA follows: TGCAGCGTCCGGACAGGGATCGAGCAGTACTTC.